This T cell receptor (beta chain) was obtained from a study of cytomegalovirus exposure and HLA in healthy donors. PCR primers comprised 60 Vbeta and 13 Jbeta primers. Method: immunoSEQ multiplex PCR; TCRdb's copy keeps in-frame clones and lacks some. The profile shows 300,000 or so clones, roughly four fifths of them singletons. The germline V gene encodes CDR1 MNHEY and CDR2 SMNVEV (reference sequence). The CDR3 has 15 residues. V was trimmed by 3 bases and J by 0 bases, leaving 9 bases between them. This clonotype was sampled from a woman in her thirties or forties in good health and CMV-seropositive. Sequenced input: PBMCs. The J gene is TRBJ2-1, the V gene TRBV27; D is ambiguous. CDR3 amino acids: CASSLGSLSYNEQFF. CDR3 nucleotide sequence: TGTGCCAGCAGTTTGGGCAGTCTCTCCTACAATGAGCAGTTCTTC.